The 6 T cell receptor beta chains reported below all come from one sample, sequenced in a study of cytomegalovirus exposure and HLA in healthy donors. The PCR employed 60 Vbeta primers together with 13 Jbeta primers. Using immunoSEQ multiplex PCR, the repertoire was profiled, and TCRdb retains in-frame clones only, with some absent. Seen here are roughly 160,000 clones, roughly 80% observed once, and the top ten hold more than 4%. The material sequenced was PBMCs. The receptors stem from a man aged 35 to 55 in good health and CMV-seronegative.

The chain joins TRBV5-4 to TRBJ1-2, with D perhaps matching TRBD1 (6 bases). The CDR3 is 13 residues long. V gave up 0 bases and J gave up 4 bases, with 7 bases separating them. Germline V gene data show CDR1 as SGHNT and CDR2 as YYREEE (reference sequence). The CDR3 DNA reads TGTGCCAGCAGCTTGGGGACAGCCTATGGCTACACCTTC. It specifies CASSLGTAYGYTF.

This chain uses TRBV5-1 with TRBJ1-1; D gene uncertain. The CDR3 runs 15 residues. The germline gives CDR1 SGHRS, CDR2 YFSETQ. V lost 0 bases, J lost 6 bases, and 15 bases lay in between. In nucleotides, the CDR3 is TGCGCCAGCAGCTTGGATTTTAGCGATCCCCCTGAAGCTTTCTTT. Translated: CASSLDFSDPPEAFF.

This chain joins TRBV19 and TRBJ2-2; TRBD1 matches at 8 bases. CDR1 and CDR2 (germline): LNHDA, SQIVND (reference sequence). With 7 bases clipped from V and 5 bases from J, the junction kept 15 bases outside the gene matches. The CDR3 is made up of 17 amino acids. The CDR3 DNA reads TGTGCCAGTACCTCCCGTGGGCAGGGGGCGAGTACCGGGGAGCTGTTTTTT. It yields the protein CASTSRGQGASTGELFF.

The CDR3, as DNA: TGTGCCAGTAATGGACAGGGTCTCATGAACACTGAAGCTTTCTTT. Translating gives CASNGQGLMNTEAFF. The rearrangement joins TRBV7-9 to TRBJ1-1, with 8 nucleotides matching TRBD1. Trimming took 9 bases from V and 0 from J; bases not matched to a gene: 9. The germline gives CDR1 SEHNR, CDR2 FQNEAQ (reference sequence). The CDR3 consists of 15 residues.

The chain joins TRBV7-6 to TRBJ2-5; D possibly corresponds to TRBD2 (6 bases). Trimming shortened V by 3 bases and J by 5 bases, and 13 bases separated the two germline ends. The germline V gene has CDR1 SGHVS and CDR2 FNYEAQ. The CDR3 length is 14 residues. In nucleotides, the CDR3 is TGTGCCAGCAGCTTGGTGGGGGGACTGGAGACCCAGTACTTC. Translation gives CASSLVGGLETQYF.

The chain couples TRBV2 to TRBJ1-2, with 10 positions matching TRBD1. The J segment lost 7 bases and the V segment lost 4 bases, leaving 6 bases of the junction unmatched. The CDR3 is 14 residues long. Germline V gene lookup returns CDR1 SNHLY and CDR2 FYNNEI. DNA for the CDR3: TGTGCCAGCAGTGCTCGACAGGGGGCGAGTGGCTACACCTTC. This encodes CASSARQGASGYTF. Complete variable domain (other parts from reference TRBV2 and TRBJ1-2): EPEVTQTPSHQVTQMGQEVILRCVPISNHLYFYWYRQILGQKVEFLVSFYNNEISEKSEIFDDQFSVERPDGSNFTLKIRSTKLEDSAMYFCASSARQGASGYTFGSGTRLTVV.